This T cell receptor (beta chain) appears in the sequencing data of a study of T cells in pancreatic ductal adenocarcinoma. Per the germline V gene, CDR1 is ENHRY and CDR2 is SYGVKD. The CDR3 runs to 14 residues. V was cut by 8 bases and J by 8 bases, with 19 bases left in between. The selected patients with pancreatic ductal adenocarcinoma had surgery but no neoadjuvant therapy. There are a few counts of this clone. Method: immunoSEQ multiplex PCR; TCRdb's copy keeps in-frame clones and lacks some. The data hold 8,500 to 9,500 clones, with about 61% observed a single time. The chain joins TRBV10-3 to TRBJ2-1; tentatively, D is TRBD1 (5 bases). The sequenced sample consisted of pancreatic tumor tissue. The origin of this receptor is a human donor with pancreatic ductal adenocarcinoma. The CDR3 DNA is TGTGCCATCGCTGGGGCAGGGCGGCCGGATGAGCAGTTCTTC. It translates to CAIAGAGRPDEQFF.